This T cell receptor (beta chain) derives from a study of T cell responses to AZD1222 COVID-19 vaccine. Libraries were prepared by immunoSEQ multiplex PCR; TCRdb keeps only in-frame clonotypes and omits some of them. The data show about 93,000 clones, around nine tenths seen once. This CDR3 is built from 14 residues. Germline values: CDR1 MGHRA, CDR2 YSYEKL. The V segment lost 5 bases and the J segment 2 bases; nucleotides outside the gene matches: 2. As for this clone: Its cognate antigen is unknown.

Broader study findings: Clonal diversity was possibly underestimated, and the donors were mostly white British, with more females.

The chain combines TRBV4-1 with TRBJ2-5; 10 bases align to TRBD1. This clonotype originated in an adult in good health. The sequences come from peripheral blood, collected on day 0 of MenACWY control vaccination. In DNA, the CDR3 is TGCGCCAGCAGCAGGGACAGGGGTCAAGAGACCCAGTACTTC. Its translation is CASSRDRGQETQYF.